This TCR beta chain came from a study of CD8+ T cells in alopecia areata. Across the whole study: Twice daily, treated patients received 5 to 10 mg of oral tofacitinib.

The study team obtained lesional scalp punch biopsies and peripheral blood from alopecia areata patients. From germline, CDR1 is SEHNR and CDR2 FQNEAQ (reference sequence). CDR3 size: 15 residues. Trimming at V came to 4 bases and at J to 2 bases, leaving 8 bases not matched to a gene. RNA was extracted and reverse transcribed into cDNA as the sequencing template. Produced via immunoSEQ multiplex PCR; TCRdb's table is partial and in-frame only. The sample carries more than 85,000 clones, under 45% recorded once. The V call is TRBV7-9, the J call TRBJ2-7, with 7 bases matching TRBD1. The sequenced sample consisted of CD4+ T cells sorted from blood. The TCR was taken from a human donor with alopecia areata. CDR3 in amino acids: CASSSTGDSPYEQYF. The DNA of the CDR3 is TGTGCCAGCAGCTCTACAGGGGATTCGCCCTACGAGCAGTACTTC. Together with reference TRBV7-9 and TRBJ2-7, the CDR3 gives the full variable domain: DTGVSQNPRHKITKRGQNVTFRCDPISEHNRLYWYRQTLGQGPEFLTYFQNEAQLEKSRLLSDRFSAERPKGSFSTLEIQRTEQGDSAMYLCASSSTGDSPYEQYFGPGTRLTVT.